These T cell receptor beta chains were read from a single sample in a study of T cells after posttransplantation cyclophosphamide. The assay was immunoSEQ multiplex PCR, and TCRdb's table has in-frame clones only and misses some. The table lists 20,000 to 25,000 clones, roughly 97% of them singletons. Source material: naive CD4+ T cells sorted from PBMCs. The receptors were gathered from a man in his fifties in good health, CMV-negative, and a related stem cell transplant donor. The CDR3 runs from the conserved cysteine through the conserved F or W. The order of the fields is CDR3 DNA, CDR3 protein, D gene, V gene, J gene, clone size. D genes are given only for firm matches. Size values are once, few and many counts, or a class for expanded clones, and some rows have none.

CDR3nt: TGTGCCAGTAGTATAGGGACAGGGGAATTCGATACGCAGTATTTT
CDR3aa: CASSIGTGEFDTQYF
d_gene: TRBD1
v_gene: TRBV19
j_gene: TRBJ2-3
abundance: NA

CDR3nt: TGTGCCAGCAGCTTATTGGGCGGGGCCGGCACCGGGGAGCTGTTTTTT
CDR3aa: CASSLLGGAGTGELFF
d_gene: NA
v_gene: TRBV7-2
j_gene: TRBJ2-2
abundance: NA

CDR3nt: TGTGCCAGTAGTGGGGGGGAATTCTACAATGAGCAGTTCTTC
CDR3aa: CASSGGEFYNEQFF
d_gene: TRBD2
v_gene: TRBV19
j_gene: TRBJ2-1
abundance: NA

CDR3nt: TGTGCCAGCTCACCAGTATCGGGACAGGGAAACACCATATATTTT
CDR3aa: CASSPVSGQGNTIYF
d_gene: TRBD1
v_gene: TRBV18
j_gene: TRBJ1-3
abundance: once

CDR3nt: TGTGCCAGCAGCCTGGACAGGGCCACAGATACGCAGTATTTT
CDR3aa: CASSLDRATDTQYF
d_gene: TRBD1
v_gene: TRBV7-7
j_gene: TRBJ2-3
abundance: NA

CDR3nt: TGTGCCAGCAGCGCGGGACAGGGAGGGGGTGGCTACACCTTC
CDR3aa: CASSAGQGGGGYTF
d_gene: TRBD1
v_gene: TRBV5-4
j_gene: TRBJ1-2
abundance: NA

CDR3nt: TGTGCCAGCAGGATGACAGGGGGGGGTCATCAGCCCCAGCATTTT
CDR3aa: CASRMTGGGHQPQHF
d_gene: TRBD1
v_gene: TRBV6-6
j_gene: TRBJ1-5
abundance: NA

CDR3nt: TGTGCCAGCAGTTACGGGCCCAGGGCCGATCAGCCCCAGCATTTT
CDR3aa: CASSYGPRADQPQHF
d_gene: NA
v_gene: TRBV6-5
j_gene: TRBJ1-5
abundance: NA

CDR3nt: TGTGCCATCAGGAAGACAGGAACTAACTATGGCTACACCTTC
CDR3aa: CAIRKTGTNYGYTF
d_gene: NA
v_gene: TRBV10-3
j_gene: TRBJ1-2
abundance: NA

CDR3nt: TGTGCCAGCTCACGACCTGTAGGGGGCAGGACTGAAGCTTTCTTT
CDR3aa: CASSRPVGGRTEAFF
d_gene: TRBD1
v_gene: TRBV18
j_gene: TRBJ1-1
abundance: NA

CDR3nt: TGCAGCGTCCTAAGTGCAGGGGGCAGTCAGCCCCAGCATTTT
CDR3aa: CSVLSAGGSQPQHF
d_gene: TRBD1
v_gene: TRBV29-1
j_gene: TRBJ1-5
abundance: NA

CDR3nt: TGTGCCAGCAGCGTCGGGACAGGCTCCTACAATGAGCAGTTCTTC
CDR3aa: CASSVGTGSYNEQFF
d_gene: TRBD1
v_gene: TRBV9
j_gene: TRBJ2-1
abundance: once

CDR3nt: TGCGCCAGCAGCTCCAACCTAGCGGGAGGGGCCATGCCGCAGTATTTT
CDR3aa: CASSSNLAGGAMPQYF
d_gene: TRBD2
v_gene: TRBV5-1
j_gene: TRBJ2-3
abundance: once

CDR3nt: TGTGCCAGCAGCTCGACTAATCGGGGAGGAAAACTGTTTTTT
CDR3aa: CASSSTNRGGKLFF
d_gene: NA
v_gene: TRBV7-6
j_gene: TRBJ1-4
abundance: NA

CDR3nt: TGTGCCAGCAGTTACGCCCGGGACAGGGGGCTTGGAGGCTACACCTTC
CDR3aa: CASSYARDRGLGGYTF
d_gene: TRBD1
v_gene: TRBV6-5
j_gene: TRBJ1-2
abundance: NA

CDR3nt: TGTGCCAGCTCACCACCGGTACAAAGGGGGACCCAGTACTTC
CDR3aa: CASSPPVQRGTQYF
d_gene: NA
v_gene: TRBV18
j_gene: TRBJ2-5
abundance: NA

CDR3nt: TGTGCCAGCAGCTTAACTAGCGGGAGCGGTGAGCAGTTCTTC
CDR3aa: CASSLTSGSGEQFF
d_gene: TRBD2
v_gene: TRBV7-9
j_gene: TRBJ2-1
abundance: NA

CDR3nt: TGTGCCTGGGCCACAGGGCCCTACGAGCAGTACTTC
CDR3aa: CAWATGPYEQYF
d_gene: NA
v_gene: TRBV30
j_gene: TRBJ2-7
abundance: NA

CDR3nt: TGTGCCACCAGCAGAGGGTATACGGTCTCCCCGGGACAGGGGAATCAGCCCCAGCATTTT
CDR3aa: CATSRGYTVSPGQGNQPQHF
d_gene: TRBD1
v_gene: TRBV15
j_gene: TRBJ1-5
abundance: NA

CDR3nt: TGTGCCAGCAGCATTTCTACAGGCGCCCCTGGAAACACCATATATTTT
CDR3aa: CASSISTGAPGNTIYF
d_gene: NA
v_gene: TRBV5-4
j_gene: TRBJ1-3
abundance: NA

CDR3nt: TGTGCCAGTAGGCCCGGTCCTGGAAACACCATATATTTT
CDR3aa: CASRPGPGNTIYF
d_gene: NA
v_gene: TRBV19
j_gene: TRBJ1-3
abundance: NA

CDR3nt: TGTGCCAGCAGTGAATTAGCCGCCGGGATACGCGACACCATATATTTT
CDR3aa: CASSELAAGIRDTIYF
d_gene: NA
v_gene: TRBV25-1
j_gene: TRBJ1-3
abundance: NA

CDR3nt: TGTGCCAGCAGTCCGAGGTTGGACACTGAAGCTTTCTTT
CDR3aa: CASSPRLDTEAFF
d_gene: NA
v_gene: TRBV2
j_gene: TRBJ1-1
abundance: NA